Following are 23 T cell receptor beta chains from one sample sequenced in a study of T cell repertoires in cytomegalovirus infection. A single record per CDR3 protein comes from TCRdb applying MiXCR to the reads. Here the sample spans around 800,000 distinct CDR3 sequences, around a third being singletons. What these receptors recognize is not known. This specimen consisted of cultured CD8+ T cells from PBMCs, obtained from culture after CMV antigen stimulation. Receptors originate from a human donor in good health (CMV status not recorded). Some clones in this sample may be carry-over from other donors' samples.

The genes are TRBV10-3 and TRBJ2-3, with 8 bases lining up with TRBD1. V lost 5 bases and J lost 1; bases outside the gene matches: 20. This CDR3 is 20 amino acids long. CDR1 is ENHRY and CDR2 is SYGVKD in the germline V gene. This chain's CDR3 is CAISLTSDRGLPMGTDTQYF. As DNA, the CDR3 is TGTGCCATCAGTCTCACTTCCGACAGGGGTCTACCTATGGGCACAGATACGCAGTATTTT.

V is TRBV7-9 and J is TRBJ2-5; D is perhaps TRBD1 (5 bases). Deletions cut 5 bases from V and 5 bases from J, with 18 bases between. This CDR3 is built from 15 residues. Germline CDR1 reads SEHNR; CDR2 reads FQNEAQ (reference sequence). CDR3 sequence (DNA): TGTGCCAGCAGCGACAGACCCATATTGGGGGAGACCCAGTACTTC. This sequence encodes CASSDRPILGETQYF.

This clonotype was seen at least ten times. This sequence joins TRBV7-8 and TRBJ2-3; 10 bases are a match to TRBD2. Germline CDR1 and CDR2: SGHVS and FQNEAQ. The V gene end was trimmed by 3 bases and the J gene end by 2 bases; junction bases not matched to a gene: 11. The CDR3 totals 18 residues. The CDR3 loop is CASSFSDYLAGATDTQYF. CDR3 DNA: TGTGCCAGCAGCTTCTCCGACTACCTAGCGGGGGCCACAGATACGCAGTATTTT.

The chain carries TRBV12-3 or TRBV12-4 and TRBJ2-7, with D unclear. This CDR3 comprises 12 residues. V was trimmed by 5 bases and J by 6 bases, leaving 11 bases between them. This chain's CDR3 is CASSQGRFEQYF. CDR3 sequence (DNA): TGTGCCAGCAGTCAAGGCAGGTTCGAGCAGTACTTC.

In this sample, this clonotype turned up many times. The chain employs TRBV7-8 and TRBJ2-3, with TRBD2 identical over 11 bases. The CDR3 spans 16 residues. Looked up from germline, CDR1 is SGHVS and CDR2 is FQNEAQ. J lost 1 base, V lost 3 bases, and 3 bases had no gene match. The DNA of the CDR3 is TGTGCCAGCAGCTTCCTGACTAGCGGGGGCACAGATACGCAGTATTTT. Protein sequence: CASSFLTSGGTDTQYF. Using reference TRBV7-8 and TRBJ2-3 for the parts outside the CDR3, the full variable domain is GAGVSQSPRYKVAKRGQDVALRCDPISGHVSLFWYQQALGQGPEFLTYFQNEAQLDKSGLPSDRFFAERPEGSVSTLKIQRTQQEDSAVYLCASSFLTSGGTDTQYFGPGTRLTVL.

The chain uses TRBV11-3 and TRBJ1-6; D is ambiguous. This CDR3 has 16 amino acids. The germline V gene encodes CDR1 SGHNT and CDR2 YENEEA. Trimming removed 4 bases from V and 10 bases from J, with 20 bases in between. CDR3 in DNA: TGTGCCAGCAGCTCCGCCCGACCCGAGAGTGGGTCACCCCTCCACTTT. It translates to CASSSARPESGSPLHF.

This clonotype was detected a few times. The chain combines TRBV6-2 or TRBV6-3 with TRBJ2-5; 7 bases align to TRBD1. The CDR3 totals 15 residues. Trimming took 7 bases from V and 6 from J; bases not matched to a gene: 14. From germline, CDR1 is MNHEY and CDR2 SVGEGT. DNA for the CDR3: TGTGCCAGCAACAGACCAGGGGGTCAGGGAAAGACCCAGTACTTC. This sequence encodes CASNRPGGQGKTQYF.

The genes are TRBV4-1 and TRBJ1-5, with D perhaps matching TRBD1 (6 bases). V was trimmed by 2 bases and J by 2 bases, leaving 16 bases between them. The length of the CDR3 is 17 residues. CDR1 is MGHRA and CDR2 is YSYEKL in the germline V gene. Written as DNA, the CDR3 is TGCGCCAGCAGCCAAAAGAGATCGGGGGCAGGCAATCAGCCCCAGCATTTT. Its protein is CASSQKRSGAGNQPQHF.

The gene calls are TRBV4-1 and TRBJ1-1, with TRBD1 as a possible D gene (6 bases). The CDR3 is made up of 15 amino acids. V was trimmed by 4 bases and J by 6 bases, leaving 18 bases between them. Germline V gene lookup returns CDR1 MGHRA and CDR2 YSYEKL. Here the CDR3 DNA reads TGCGCCAGCAGCCTAAGGAACTCGGGACAATCTGAAGCTTTCTTT. Protein product: CASSLRNSGQSEAFF.

This clonotype was seen many times. The chain links TRBV10-1 to TRBJ2-1; 11 nucleotides align to TRBD1. Trimming took 5 bases from V and 7 from J; bases not matched to a gene: 4. The CDR3 consists of 14 residues. Per germline, CDR1 WNHNN and CDR2 SYGVQD (reference sequence). In nucleotides, the CDR3 is TGCGCCAGCAGTCCGGGACAGGGGGGGAATGAGCAGTTCTTC. Protein product: CASSPGQGGNEQFF.

V is TRBV7-6 and J is TRBJ2-5; TRBD1 aligns across 11 bases. CDR1 is SGHVS, CDR2 FNYEAQ, per germline. This CDR3 comprises 15 residues. With V trimmed by 5 bases and J by 3 bases, 5 bases remained unmatched. Here the CDR3 reads CASSHGTGGEETQYF. CDR3 DNA: TGTGCCAGCAGCCACGGGACAGGGGGGGAAGAGACCCAGTACTTC. Supplemented by reference TRBV7-6 and TRBJ2-5, the full variable domain reads GAGVSQSPRYKVTKRGQDVALRCDPISGHVSLYWYRQALGQGPEFLTYFNYEAQQDKSGLPNDRFSAERPEGSISTLTIQRTEQRDSAMYRCASSHGTGGEETQYFGPGTRLLVL.

This clonotype was recorded a few times. The chain recombines TRBV10-3 with TRBJ2-1; D is unresolved. CDR3 size: 17 residues. Germline CDR1 reads ENHRY; CDR2 reads SYGVKD. V lost 6 bases, J lost 5 bases, and 23 bases lay in between. The CDR3 protein is CAIRLDAEARNDNEQFF. The CDR3 DNA follows: TGTGCCATCAGACTGGACGCGGAAGCTCGGAACGACAATGAGCAGTTCTTC.

The V call is TRBV10-3, the J call TRBJ1-6; D uncertain. Germline CDR1 and CDR2: ENHRY and SYGVKD. This CDR3 spans 16 amino acids. Deletions cut 3 bases from V and 4 bases from J, with 13 bases between. CDR3 bases: TGTGCCATCAGTGAAGGCCAAAGTACTTATAATTCACCCCTCCACTTT. Encoded protein: CAISEGQSTYNSPLHF.

There are a few counts of this clonotype. The rearrangement links TRBV11-1 to TRBJ2-1; 9 bases map to TRBD2. There are 17 residues in the CDR3. The ends lost 4 bases at V and 2 bases at J; junction bases unmatched: 9. Germline V gene lookup returns CDR1 SGHAT and CDR2 FQDESV (reference sequence). The CDR3 protein is CASSSFGRGGAYNEQFF. CDR3 nucleotides: TGTGCCAGCAGCTCGTTCGGTCGCGGGGGGGCCTACAATGAGCAGTTCTTC.

This chain uses TRBV7-6 with TRBJ2-7, with TRBD1 as a possible D gene (5 bases). The CDR3 length is 14 residues. Germline V gene data show CDR1 as SGHVS and CDR2 as FNYEAQ. Deletions cut 5 bases from V and 5 bases from J, with 16 bases between. The CDR3 protein is CASSLSYDSNEQYF. CDR3 in DNA: TGTGCCAGCAGCCTAAGCTACGACAGTAACGAGCAGTACTTC.

The V and J genes are TRBV12-3 or TRBV12-4 and TRBJ2-7; D call uncertain. Trimming shortened V by 4 bases and J by 5 bases, and 9 bases separated the two germline ends. CDR3 size: 12 residues. CDR3 protein: CASSYVVHEQYF. The CDR3 nucleotides are TGTGCCAGCAGTTATGTGGTACACGAGCAGTACTTC.

This clonotype was seen more than once but under ten times. V usage is TRBV2 and J usage is TRBJ1-2; perhaps TRBD1 as D (6 bases). This CDR3 spans 15 amino acids. Trimming took 11 bases from V and 1 from J, leaving 20 bases between them. Germline V lookup: CDR1 SNHLY, CDR2 FYNNEI. The CDR3 region is CASRGPDPINYGYTF. DNA for the CDR3: TGTGCCTCCAGGGGCCCCGACCCGATTAACTATGGCTACACCTTC. Drawing the rest from reference TRBV2 and TRBJ1-2, the complete variable domain is EPEVTQTPSHQVTQMGQEVILRCVPISNHLYFYWYRQILGQKVEFLVSFYNNEISEKSEIFDDQFSVERPDGSNFTLKIRSTKLEDSAMYFCASRGPDPINYGYTFGSGTRLTVV.

Comment on this clonotype: Relative to the germline gene, one junction end is altered; a read error may explain this. CDR3 region: CASSLSGGTYDEQFF. Here the CDR3 DNA reads TGTGCCAGCAGCTTAAGCGGGGGAACCTACGATGAGCAGTTCTTC. The chain couples TRBV7-9 to TRBJ2-1; 8 nucleotides line up with TRBD2. The V gene's germline CDR1 is SEHNR and CDR2 FQNEAQ (reference sequence). The CDR3 sequence is 15 residues long.

V is TRBV5-6 and J is TRBJ1-2; no reliable D call. Trimming cost V 1 base and J 2 bases, with 6 bases left between them. CDR1 is SGHDT and CDR2 is YYEEEE in the germline V gene. The CDR3 extends over 13 amino acids. CDR3 DNA sequence: TGTGCCAGCAGCTTGAGGTCGAACTATGGCTACACCTTC. It specifies CASSLRSNYGYTF.

Concerning this clonotype: A much larger clone differs by one base, so this may be a read error. The chain links TRBV7-3 to TRBJ1-2, with D perhaps TRBD1 (6 bases). Germline V gene sequence: CDR1 SGHTA, CDR2 FQGTGA. This CDR3 spans 17 amino acids. The chain's CDR3 is CVSSLFVGPQGDYGYTF. CDR3 bases: TGTGTCAGCAGCTTATTCGTTGGTCCACAGGGCGACTATGGCTACACCTTC.

The rearrangement links TRBV2 to TRBJ2-3; TRBD2 matches at 15 bases. Germline V gene lookup returns CDR1 SNHLY and CDR2 FYNNEI. The J segment lost 3 bases and the V segment lost 7 bases, leaving 11 bases of the junction unmatched. The CDR3 runs to 18 residues. In nucleotides, the CDR3 is TGTGCCAGCAAGGAAAGGACTAGCGGGGGGGCGATAACAGATACGCAGTATTTT. Protein product: CASKERTSGGAITDTQYF.

In this sample, this clonotype turned up a few times. The chain recombines TRBV7-4 with TRBJ1-3; possibly TRBD1 for D (6 bases). CDR3 length equals 15 residues. Germline-derived CDR1 and CDR2 are SGHVT and SQSDAQ. Trimming removed 6 bases at V and 4 bases at J, with 16 bases between. The CDR3 region has the DNA TGTGCCAGCAGGGACACAGGGCAGGCCGGAAACACCATATATTTT. This codes for CASRDTGQAGNTIYF.

The rearrangement links TRBV27 to TRBJ1-4, with 7 nucleotides matching TRBD1. V dropped 6 bases and J dropped 7; count of bases not matched to a gene: 8. The CDR3 runs 14 residues. Germline CDR1 is MNHEY and CDR2 is SMNVEV (reference sequence). The CDR3 reads CASRRDSRGEKLFF. The CDR3 nucleotides read TGTGCCAGCAGGAGGGACAGCAGGGGTGAAAAACTGTTTTTT.